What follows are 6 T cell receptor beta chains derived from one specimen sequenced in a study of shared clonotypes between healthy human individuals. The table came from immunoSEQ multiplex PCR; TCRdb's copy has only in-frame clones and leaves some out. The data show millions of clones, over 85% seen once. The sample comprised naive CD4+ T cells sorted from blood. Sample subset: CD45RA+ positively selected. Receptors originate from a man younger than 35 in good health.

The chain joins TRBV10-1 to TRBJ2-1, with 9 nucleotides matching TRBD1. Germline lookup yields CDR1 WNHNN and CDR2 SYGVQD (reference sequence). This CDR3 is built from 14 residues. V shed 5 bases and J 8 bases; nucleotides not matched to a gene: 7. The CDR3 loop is CASSQGQGWDEQFF. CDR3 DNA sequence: TGCGCCAGCAGTCAGGGACAGGGCTGGGATGAGCAGTTCTTC.

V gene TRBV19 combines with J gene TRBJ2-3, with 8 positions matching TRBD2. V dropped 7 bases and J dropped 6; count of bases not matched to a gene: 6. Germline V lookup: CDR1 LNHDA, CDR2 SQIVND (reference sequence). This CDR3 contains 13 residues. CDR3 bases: TGTGCCAGTATATTTGCGGGAGGTGATACGCAGTATTTT. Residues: CASIFAGGDTQYF. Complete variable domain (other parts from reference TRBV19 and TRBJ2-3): DGGITQSPKYLFRKEGQNVTLSCEQNLNHDAMYWYRQDPGQGLRLIYYSQIVNDFQKGDIAEGYSVSREKKESFPLTVTSAQKNPTAFYLCASIFAGGDTQYFGPGTRLTVL.

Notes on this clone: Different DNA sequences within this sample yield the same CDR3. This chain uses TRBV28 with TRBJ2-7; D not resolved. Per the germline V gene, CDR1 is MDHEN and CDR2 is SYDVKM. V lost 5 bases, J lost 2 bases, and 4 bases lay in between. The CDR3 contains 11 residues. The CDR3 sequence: CASSTPYEQYF. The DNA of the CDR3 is TGTGCCAGCAGTACTCCCTACGAGCAGTACTTC.

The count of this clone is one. Here the CDR3 DNA reads TGTGCCAGCTCACCAGGGACTAGCGGGAGAGAGACCCAGTACTTC. It translates to CASSPGTSGRETQYF. The V and J genes are TRBV18 and TRBJ2-5, with TRBD2 identical over 14 bases. The CDR3 extends over 15 amino acids. Germline CDR1 reads KGHSH; CDR2 reads LQKENI. V dropped 2 bases and J dropped 4; count of bases not matched to a gene: 0.

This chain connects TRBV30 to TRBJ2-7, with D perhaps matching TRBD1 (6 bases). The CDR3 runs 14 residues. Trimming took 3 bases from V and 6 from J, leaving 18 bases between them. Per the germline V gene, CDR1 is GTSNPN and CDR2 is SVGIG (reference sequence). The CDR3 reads CAWSLPPGQFEQYF. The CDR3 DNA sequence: TGTGCCTGGAGCCTTCCCCCTGGACAGTTCGAGCAGTACTTC. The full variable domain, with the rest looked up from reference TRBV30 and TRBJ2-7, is SQTIHQWPATLVQPVGSPLSLECTVEGTSNPNLYWYRQAAGRGLQLLFYSVGIGQISSEVPQNLSASRPQDRQFILSSKKLLLSDSGFYLCAWSLPPGQFEQYFGPGTRLTVT.

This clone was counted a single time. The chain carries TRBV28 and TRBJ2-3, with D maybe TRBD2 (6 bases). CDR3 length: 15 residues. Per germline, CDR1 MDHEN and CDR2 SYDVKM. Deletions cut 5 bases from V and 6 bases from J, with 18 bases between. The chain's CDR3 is CASSPDRGKGDTQYF. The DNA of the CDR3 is TGTGCCAGCAGTCCCGACCGGGGGAAGGGGGATACGCAGTATTTT.